The next 8 T cell receptor beta chains were all read from a single sample in a study of shared clonotypes between healthy human individuals (TCRdb year 2020). The library was made by the immunoSEQ multiplex PCR assay. This is the immuneACCESS table as TCRdb keeps it, with only in-frame sequences that have V and J called. A part of the clones is gone; compared with another copy, unresolved V genes explain less than half, and the rest is unexplained. The sample table shows roughly 490,000 clones, and about 80% are seen once. The ten biggest clones cover about 12% of the sample. The sample consisted of PBMCs. The receptors come from a woman between 35 and 50 years old in good health. Some clones in this sample may be carry-over from other donors' samples.

This clone was found once. The gene calls are TRBV11-2 and TRBJ2-7, with TRBD2 matching 9 bases. CDR3 size: 14 residues. In germline, CDR1 is SGHAT, CDR2 FQNNGV. After removal of 7 bases from V and 0 bases from J, the junction contained 4 bases not matched to a gene. The CDR3: CASTPGLASYEQYF. In nucleotides, the CDR3 is TGTGCCAGCACCCCGGGACTAGCCTCCTACGAGCAGTACTTC. The full variable domain, in which reference TRBV11-2 and TRBJ2-7 provide the parts outside the CDR3, is EAGVAQSPRYKIIEKRQSVAFWCNPISGHATLYWYQQILGQGPKLLIQFQNNGVVDDSQLPKDRFSAERLKGVDSTLKIQPAKLEDSAVYLCASTPGLASYEQYFGPGTRLTVT.

The chain has TRBV7-6 and TRBJ2-3; TRBD2 matches 7 bases. The germline CDR1 and CDR2 sequences are SGHVS and FNYEAQ. The J segment lost 2 bases and the V segment lost 5 bases, leaving 7 bases of the junction unmatched. The CDR3 is made up of 15 amino acids. CDR3 sequence (DNA): TGTGCCAGCAGCCGCGGGAGAGGGACCACAGATACGCAGTATTTT. As protein: CASSRGRGTTDTQYF. The whole variable domain, filled in from reference TRBV7-6 and TRBJ2-3, reads GAGVSQSPRYKVTKRGQDVALRCDPISGHVSLYWYRQALGQGPEFLTYFNYEAQQDKSGLPNDRFSAERPEGSISTLTIQRTEQRDSAMYRCASSRGRGTTDTQYFGPGTRLTVL.

The chain has TRBV5-1 and TRBJ2-7; 7 bases agree with TRBD2. CDR3 length equals 17 residues. Germline CDR1 and CDR2: SGHRS and YFSETQ. V shed 3 bases, J shed 2 bases, and the junction held 14 bases outside the gene matches. The CDR3 region is CASSSPGSAGSAYEQYF. The CDR3 bases are TGCGCCAGCAGCTCGCCCGGATCAGCGGGATCTGCCTACGAGCAGTACTTC. The whole variable domain, remainder taken from reference TRBV5-1 and TRBJ2-7, is KAGVTQTPRYLIKTRGQQVTLSCSPISGHRSVSWYQQTPGQGLQFLFEYFSETQRNKGNFPGRFSGRQFSNSRSEMNVSTLELGDSALYLCASSSPGSAGSAYEQYFGPGTRLTVT.

The V gene is TRBV10-3, the J gene TRBJ2-5, with 11 bases matching TRBD2. After removal of 6 bases from V and 3 bases from J, the junction contained 12 bases not matched to a gene. From germline, CDR1 is ENHRY and CDR2 SYGVKD. The CDR3 totals 17 residues. The CDR3 here is CAIRIGTSGRGEETQYF. In DNA, the CDR3 is TGTGCCATCAGGATAGGGACTAGCGGACGGGGGGAAGAGACCCAGTACTTC.

This clone was recorded at least ten times. The V call is TRBV4-3, the J call TRBJ2-1, with 8 bases lining up with TRBD1. Germline values: CDR1 LGHNA, CDR2 YSLEER. CDR3 length equals 16 residues. With V trimmed by 4 bases and J by 0 bases, 5 bases remained unmatched. The CDR3 region is CASSPHTGGSYNEQFF. The DNA of the CDR3 is TGCGCCAGCAGCCCCCACACAGGGGGCTCCTACAATGAGCAGTTCTTC.

The sample holds one count of this clone. V usage is TRBV5-1 and J usage is TRBJ2-1, with 9 bases fitting TRBD2. There are 14 residues in the CDR3. The V gene end was trimmed by 5 bases and the J gene end by 1 base; junction bases not matched to a gene: 1. Germline CDR1 is SGHRS and CDR2 is YFSETQ. The CDR3 sequence: CASRTSGSYNEQFF. For the CDR3, the DNA is TGCGCCAGCAGAACTAGCGGGTCCTACAATGAGCAGTTCTTC.

The chain couples TRBV5-1 to TRBJ2-7; a weak D match, TRBD1 (5 bases). Trimming left V 4 bases short and J 1 base short, with 12 bases between. Germline lookup yields CDR1 SGHRS and CDR2 YFSETQ. The CDR3 runs to 14 residues. CDR3 in DNA: TGCGCCAGCAGCCCAGGGTCACAGTCCTACGAGCAGTACTTC. Translated, it gives CASSPGSQSYEQYF.

V gene TRBV9 combines with J gene TRBJ1-2; no clear D. The V and J ends lost 0 bases and 4 bases respectively, with 13 bases between them. Germline loops: CDR1 SGDLS, CDR2 YYNGEE. The CDR3 runs to 15 residues. CDR3 region: CASSVERASFYGYTF. DNA of the CDR3: TGTGCCAGCAGCGTAGAGAGGGCGAGCTTCTATGGCTACACCTTC.